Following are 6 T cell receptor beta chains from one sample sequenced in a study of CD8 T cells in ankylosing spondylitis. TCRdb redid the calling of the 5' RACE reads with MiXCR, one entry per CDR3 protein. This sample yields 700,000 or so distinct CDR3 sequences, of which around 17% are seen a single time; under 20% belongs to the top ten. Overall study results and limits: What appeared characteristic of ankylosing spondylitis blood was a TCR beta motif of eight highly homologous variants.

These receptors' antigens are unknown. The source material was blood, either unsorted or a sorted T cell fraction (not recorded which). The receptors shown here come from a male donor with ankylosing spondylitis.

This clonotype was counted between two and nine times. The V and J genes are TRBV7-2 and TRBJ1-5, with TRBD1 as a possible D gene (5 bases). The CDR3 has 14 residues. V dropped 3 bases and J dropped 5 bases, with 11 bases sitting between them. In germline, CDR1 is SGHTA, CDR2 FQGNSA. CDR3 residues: CASSFDSAYQPQHF. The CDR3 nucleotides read TGTGCCAGCAGCTTTGACAGCGCGTATCAGCCCCAGCATTTT.

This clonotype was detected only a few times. The CDR3 nucleotides read TGTGCCAGCCGGACAGGAGATCAGCCCCAGCATTTT. Its protein is CASRTGDQPQHF. This chain joins TRBV6-5 and TRBJ1-5, with 7 bases identical to TRBD1. CDR1 is MNHEY and CDR2 is SVGAGI in the germline V gene. CDR3 size: 12 residues. Germline trimming cut 8 bases from V and 5 bases from J; bases unmatched to any gene: 3.

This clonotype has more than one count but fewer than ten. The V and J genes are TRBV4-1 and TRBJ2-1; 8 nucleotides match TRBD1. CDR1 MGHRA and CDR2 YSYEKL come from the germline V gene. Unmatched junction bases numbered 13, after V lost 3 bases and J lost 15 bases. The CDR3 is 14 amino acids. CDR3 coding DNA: TGCGCCAGCAGCCAGGACTCCGACAGGGGAACGATGTTCTTC. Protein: CASSQDSDRGTMFF.

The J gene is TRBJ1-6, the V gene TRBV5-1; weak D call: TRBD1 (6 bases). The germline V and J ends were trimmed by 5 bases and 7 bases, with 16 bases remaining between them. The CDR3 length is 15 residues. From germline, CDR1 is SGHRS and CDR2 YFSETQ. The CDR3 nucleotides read TGCGCCAGCAGGAGGGGGGTAGGCGAAAATTCACCCCTCCACTTT. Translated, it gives CASRRGVGENSPLHF. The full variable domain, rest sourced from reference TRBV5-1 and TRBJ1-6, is KAGVTQTPRYLIKTRGQQVTLSCSPISGHRSVSWYQQTPGQGLQFLFEYFSETQRNKGNFPGRFSGRQFSNSRSEMNVSTLELGDSALYLCASRRGVGENSPLHFGNGTRLTVT.

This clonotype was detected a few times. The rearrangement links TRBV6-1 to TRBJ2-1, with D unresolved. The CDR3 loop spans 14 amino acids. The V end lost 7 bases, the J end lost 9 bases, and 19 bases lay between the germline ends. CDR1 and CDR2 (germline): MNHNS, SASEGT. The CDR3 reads CASTNPSASSEQFF. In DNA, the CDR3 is TGTGCCAGCACAAACCCTTCAGCCTCTAGTGAGCAGTTCTTC.

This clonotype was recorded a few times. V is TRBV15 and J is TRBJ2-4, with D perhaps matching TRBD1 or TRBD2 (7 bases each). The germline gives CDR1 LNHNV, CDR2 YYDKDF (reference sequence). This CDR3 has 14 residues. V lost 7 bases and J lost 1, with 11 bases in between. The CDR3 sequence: CATMQGGAKNIQYF. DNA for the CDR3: TGTGCCACCATGCAGGGGGGGGCCAAAAACATTCAGTACTTC.